The 11 T cell receptor beta chains presented below share a single source sample, sequenced in a study of T cell changes during pregnancy in multiple sclerosis. This table comes from immunoSEQ multiplex PCR, and its TCRdb copy is limited to in-frame clones, with some not included. Seen here are under 40,000 clones, 80% to 95% observed once, and the top ten hold over 0.3%. This specimen consisted of CD4+ T cells from peripheral blood mononuclear cells, obtained in the third trimester of pregnancy. These receptors were obtained from a female donor in good health, enrolled as a control in a pregnancy study.

In its sample, this clone was seen a few times. This sequence joins TRBV7-9 and TRBJ1-3; no clear D gene. In germline, CDR1 is SEHNR, CDR2 FQNEAQ (reference sequence). With 6 bases removed from V and 3 bases from J, the gap between germline ends came to 15 bases. The CDR3 loop spans 15 amino acids. CDR3 residues: CASRPPPRLGNTIYF. In DNA, the CDR3 is TGTGCCAGCAGACCCCCGCCGCGGCTTGGAAACACCATATATTTT.

J is TRBJ2-3 and V is TRBV7-9, with unresolved D. Trimming removed 7 bases at V and 0 bases at J, with 17 bases between. Per germline, CDR1 SEHNR and CDR2 FQNEAQ (reference sequence). CDR3 length equals 16 residues. CDR3: CASTYPGEVSTDTQYF. DNA for the CDR3: TGTGCCAGCACCTATCCAGGCGAAGTTAGCACAGATACGCAGTATTTT.

The chain couples TRBV27 to TRBJ1-1; 9 bases are a match to TRBD1. The CDR3 covers 15 residues. After removal of 6 bases from V and 1 base from J, the junction contained 6 bases not matched to a gene. Germline CDR1 is MNHEY and CDR2 is SMNVEV (reference sequence). The CDR3 protein is CASRPGQGPNTEAFF. For the CDR3, the DNA is TGTGCCAGCAGACCGGGACAGGGCCCGAACACTGAAGCTTTCTTT.

This sequence joins TRBV19 and TRBJ2-1; tentatively, D is TRBD1 (6 bases). CDR1 is LNHDA, CDR2 SQIVND, per germline (reference sequence). The V gene lost 5 bases and the J gene lost 1 base, with 15 bases spanning the gap. The CDR3 runs to 16 residues. CDR3 bases: TGTGCCAGTAGTTCCTCAGGGGCCGGATCCTACAATGAGCAGTTCTTC. Translated: CASSSSGAGSYNEQFF.

This clone came up once. This rearrangement joins TRBV9 to TRBJ2-1, with D unclear. Trimming left V 0 bases short and J 4 bases short, with 5 bases between. CDR3 length equals 13 residues. CDR1 is SGDLS and CDR2 is YYNGEE in the germline V gene. For the CDR3, the DNA is TGTGCCAGCAGCGTAGCCAGTTACAATGAGCAGTTCTTC. It translates to CASSVASYNEQFF.

This chain connects TRBV1 to TRBJ2-5; TRBD2 reflects the table's D call only, with no check against the DNA. TRBV1 counts as a pseudogene. This CDR3 is 17 amino acids long. The CDR3 spells CTSSQVGSDYTQETQYF. CDR3 bases: TGCACCAGCAGCCAAGTTGGTTCGGACTACACACAAGAGACCCAGTACTTC.

V gene TRBV14 combines with J gene TRBJ2-3; 9 nucleotides line up with TRBD2. CDR1 and CDR2 from the germline V gene are SGHDN and FVKESK. V was clipped by 4 bases and J by 4 bases; unmatched bases: 9. The CDR3 spans 16 residues. CDR3 in DNA: TGTGCCAGCAGCCGAACCGGGACTAGCAGGTCAGATACGCAGTATTTT. Translation gives CASSRTGTSRSDTQYF.

The V call is TRBV21-1, the J call TRBJ2-7; the DNA was not used to check the table's D call, TRBD2. TRBV21-1 has pseudogene status. The CDR3 runs 14 residues. The CDR3 region has the DNA TGTGCCAGCGAGGAGGTCGGGAGTTACGACGAGCAGTACTTC. It encodes CASEEVGSYDEQYF.

The V call is TRBV2, the J call TRBJ2-4, with 11 nucleotides matching TRBD1. The CDR3 extends over 13 amino acids. The germline V gene encodes CDR1 SNHLY and CDR2 FYNNEI. With 8 bases clipped from V and 7 bases from J, the junction kept 4 bases outside the gene matches. In DNA, the CDR3 is TGTGCCAGCTGTGGACAGGGGGCGAACATTCAGTACTTC. Translation: CASCGQGANIQYF.

The V call is TRBV5-4, the J call TRBJ2-1; D not certain. CDR1 and CDR2 from the germline V gene are SGHNT and YYREEE (reference sequence). This CDR3 spans 11 amino acids. Deletions cut 1 base from V and 7 bases from J, with 3 bases between. As DNA, the CDR3 is TGTGCCAGCAGCTTGTTAAATGAGCAGTTCTTC. This codes for CASSLLNEQFF.

This sequence joins TRBV6-6 and TRBJ2-3, with 7 bases lining up with TRBD2. The CDR3 contains 16 residues. V shed 6 bases and J 2 bases; nucleotides not matched to a gene: 11. Germline CDR1 and CDR2: MNHNY and SVGAGI (reference sequence). CDR3 loop: CASRTRSGGYTDTQYF. For the CDR3, the DNA is TGTGCCAGCAGGACCCGCTCCGGGGGGTACACAGATACGCAGTATTTT.